The present TCR beta chain was sequenced within a study of cytomegalovirus exposure and HLA in healthy donors. Study-level information: An analysis done earlier identified about 120 million unique TCR beta sequences from about 180 million T cells.

60 Vbeta and 13 Jbeta primers were used in PCR. Here immunoSEQ multiplex PCR was the method, and the copy in TCRdb shows in-frame clones only, minus some. The profile shows approximately 82,000 clones, over 9.5% of them singletons. Germline loops: CDR1 MDHEN, CDR2 SYDVKM. V was shortened by 7 bases and J by 5 bases, with 14 bases between the two germline ends. This CDR3 comprises 14 residues. The sequence was obtained from a man aged 55 to 69 in good health and CMV-seropositive. This chain joins TRBV28 and TRBJ2-2; TRBD1 is a possible D gene (6 bases). Sequenced input: PBMCs. The CDR3 DNA reads as TGTGCCAGCACCAAGGCAGGGGTAACCGGGGAGCTGTTTTTT. Its protein is CASTKAGVTGELFF.